This T cell receptor (beta chain) appears in the sequencing data of a study of Ad26.COV2.S vaccination and SARS-CoV-2 variants. Overall study findings and caveats: Estimates derived from TCR breadth and depth analyses may have underestimated total T cell responses.

As to this clone: Its cognate antigen is unknown.

This CDR3 region has 17 residues. Germline CDR1 SGDLS, CDR2 YYNGEE. After removal of 4 bases from V and 0 bases from J, the junction contained 6 bases not matched to a gene. Clones were read by immunoSEQ multiplex PCR, and TCRdb kept only the in-frame ones, dropping some. The data show just over 350,000 clones, with 92% seen just once and under 4% held by the top ten. The receptor was isolated from a human donor who had recovered from COVID-19. The starting material was peripheral blood, obtained after recovery from COVID-19. The chain combines TRBV9 with TRBJ1-3; the match to TRBD1 covers 11 bases. CDR3 region: CASSPRTGGDSGNTIYF. The CDR3 DNA reads TGTGCCAGCAGCCCTCGGACAGGGGGCGACTCTGGAAACACCATATATTTT. Drawing the rest from reference TRBV9 and TRBJ1-3, the complete variable domain is DSGVTQTPKHLITATGQRVTLRCSPRSGDLSVYWYQQSLDQGLQFLIQYYNGEERAKGNILERFSAQQFPDLHSELNLSSLELGDSALYFCASSPRTGGDSGNTIYFGEGSWLTVV.